The entry that follows covers one TCR beta chain sequence. Its antigen remains unidentified. Amplification targeted TCR beta CDR3 regions from RNA transcripts. The TCR CDR3 was amplified in a first-round RT-PCR using the HTBI primer set. TCRdb processed the multiplex PCR reads anew with MiXCR; each CDR3 protein has one entry. The repertoire has 490,000 or so distinct CDR3 sequences, about 22% of them found once; the top ten carry approximately 49%. The germline V gene has CDR1 MNHNS and CDR2 SASEGT. Trimming removed 0 bases at V and 4 bases at J, with 9 bases between. The CDR3 sequence is 14 residues long. The data derive from a study of T cells in Graves' hyperthyroidism and ophthalmopathy. Study as a whole: Peripheral blood collection took place at initial diagnosis, before any treatment. The study, taken as a whole, reports: Stable hyperthyroidism and ophthalmopathy were separated using 13 V-J signatures.

The V gene is TRBV6-1, the J gene TRBJ1-2; the D is unclear. The sequencing sample was made of blood. This TCR came from a woman aged 65 to 85 with Graves' ophthalmopathy. The CDR3 DNA follows: TGTGCCAGCAGTGAAGCGGGCGGTTCCTATGGCTACACCTTC. Translating gives CASSEAGGSYGYTF.